The T cell receptor beta chain under discussion was sequenced for a study of shared clonotypes between healthy human individuals. The wider study: Each donor's CD8 memory used one plate, CD8 naive two, each CD4 subset three. Study-wide results and caveats: Having only a few donors restricted how much genetic and exposure-history diversity was captured. A generally larger estimated richness was seen in naive subsets than in memory subsets. Sharing of clonotypes among donors was expected to vary with sequencing depth.

Naive CD8 isolation took CD45RO-negative cells positively selected for CCR7 and excluded terminally differentiated effector memory CD45RA+ cells. The CDR3 length is 19 residues. The germline gives CDR1 MDHEN, CDR2 SYDVKM. V lost 5 bases, J lost 8 bases, and 23 bases stayed unmatched. The data were produced by immunoSEQ multiplex PCR, yet TCRdb's version contains in-frame clones alone and is incomplete. The data contain hundreds of thousands of clones, 95% to 96% of them singletons. A word on this clone: Its antigen is currently unknown.

The source of this sequence is a woman aged 30 to 39 in good health. The sequencing input was naive CD8+ T cells sorted from blood. The J gene is TRBJ2-1, the V gene TRBV28; 8 bases agree with TRBD1. The CDR3 bases are TGTGCCAGCAGTCTGTCACTGGAGACGTCGGCAGGGGGCCTACATGAGCAGTTCTTC. Translating gives CASSLSLETSAGGLHEQFF.